Listed here is a single T cell receptor (beta chain). The antigen remains undetermined. The sample originates from a study of CD8 T cells in ankylosing spondylitis. Study-wide findings and caveats: Ankylosing spondylitis blood seemed to carry a telltale TCR beta motif made of several highly homologous variants.

The germline gives CDR1 MNHNS, CDR2 SASEGT. The ends lost 6 bases at V and 3 bases at J; junction bases unmatched: 10. The CDR3 has 16 residues. In TCRdb, the 5' RACE reads were re-called with MiXCR into one record per CDR3 protein. Of roughly 700,000 distinct CDR3 sequences in the sample, roughly 20% are singletons; the top ten hold around 19%. Sequencing was done on a sample of blood, either unsorted or a sorted T cell fraction (not recorded which). The genes are TRBV6-1 and TRBJ2-5; 10 bases are a match to TRBD2. The receptor was isolated from a male donor with ankylosing spondylitis. CDR3 sequence: CASSSVLAGLEETQYF. CDR3 DNA: TGTGCCAGCAGCTCGGTACTAGCGGGGTTGGAAGAGACCCAGTACTTC.